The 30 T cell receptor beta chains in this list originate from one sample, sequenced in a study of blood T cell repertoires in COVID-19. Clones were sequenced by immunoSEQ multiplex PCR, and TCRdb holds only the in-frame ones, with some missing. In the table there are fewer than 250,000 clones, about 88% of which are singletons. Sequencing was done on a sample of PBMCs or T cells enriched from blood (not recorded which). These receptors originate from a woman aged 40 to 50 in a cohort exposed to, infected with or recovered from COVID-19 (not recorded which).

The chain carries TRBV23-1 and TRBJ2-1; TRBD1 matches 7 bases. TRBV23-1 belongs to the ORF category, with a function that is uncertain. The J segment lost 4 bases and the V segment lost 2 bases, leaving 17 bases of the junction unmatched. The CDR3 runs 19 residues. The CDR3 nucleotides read TGCGCCAGCAGTCAACCAACCCCAACCCCGGGACAGAAGTACAATGAGCAGTTCTTC. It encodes CASSQPTPTPGQKYNEQFF.

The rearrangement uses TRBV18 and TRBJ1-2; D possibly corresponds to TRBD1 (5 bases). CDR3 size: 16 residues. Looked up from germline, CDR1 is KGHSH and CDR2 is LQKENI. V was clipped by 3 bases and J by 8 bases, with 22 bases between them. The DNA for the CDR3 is TGTGCCAGCTCACCCCTAGACCAAGGGGCCCTAGGGGGCTACACCTTC. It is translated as CASSPLDQGALGGYTF.

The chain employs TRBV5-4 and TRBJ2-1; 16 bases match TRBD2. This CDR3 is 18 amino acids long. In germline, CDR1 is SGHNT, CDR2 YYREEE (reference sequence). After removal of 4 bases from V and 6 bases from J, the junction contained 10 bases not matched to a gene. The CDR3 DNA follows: TGTGCCAGCAGCGAGGGACTAGCGGGAGGGCTTAAGGGCAATGAGCAGTTCTTC. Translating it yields CASSEGLAGGLKGNEQFF. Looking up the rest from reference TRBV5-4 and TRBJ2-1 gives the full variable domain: ETGVTQSPTHLIKTRGQQVTLRCSSQSGHNTVSWYQQALGQGPQFIFQYYREEENGRGNFPPRFSGLQFPNYSSELNVNALELDDSALYLCASSEGLAGGLKGNEQFFGPGTRLTVL.

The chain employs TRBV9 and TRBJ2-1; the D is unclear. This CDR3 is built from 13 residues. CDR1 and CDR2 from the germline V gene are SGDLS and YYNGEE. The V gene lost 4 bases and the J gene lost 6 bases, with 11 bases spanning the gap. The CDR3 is CASSPSSSNEQFF. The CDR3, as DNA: TGTGCCAGCAGCCCTAGTTCGAGCAATGAGCAGTTCTTC.

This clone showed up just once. The CDR3 loop is CSVLPRQHSNQPQHF. The CDR3 DNA sequence: TGCAGCGTTTTACCGCGACAGCATAGCAATCAGCCCCAGCATTTT. The rearrangement uses TRBV29-1 and TRBJ1-5; D possibly corresponds to TRBD1 (5 bases). This CDR3 has 15 residues. V shed 5 bases and J shed 0 bases, with 14 bases lying between them. Germline values: CDR1 SQVTM, CDR2 ANQGSEA.

CDR3 residues: CASSDYIQGSNEQFF. CDR3 bases: TGTGCCAGCAGTGATTACATCCAGGGGTCCAATGAGCAGTTCTTC. The V gene is TRBV6-1, the J gene TRBJ2-1, with D possibly TRBD1 on 6 matching bases. V lost 3 bases and J lost 6, with 15 bases in between. The CDR3 is made up of 15 amino acids. Germline V gives CDR1 MNHNS, CDR2 SASEGT.

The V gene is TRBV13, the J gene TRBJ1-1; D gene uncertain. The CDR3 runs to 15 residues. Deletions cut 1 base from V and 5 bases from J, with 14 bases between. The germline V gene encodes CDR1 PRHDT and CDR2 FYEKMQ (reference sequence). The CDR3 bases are TGTGCCAGCAGCTTAGTATACAGTGAACAGACTGAAGCTTTCTTT. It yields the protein CASSLVYSEQTEAFF.

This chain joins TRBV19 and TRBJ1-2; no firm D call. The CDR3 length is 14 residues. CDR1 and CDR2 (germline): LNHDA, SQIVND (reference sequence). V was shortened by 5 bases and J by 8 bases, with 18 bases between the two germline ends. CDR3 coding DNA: TGTGCCAGTAGTCCATTGGCCCGGGGAGAGGGCTACACCTTC. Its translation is CASSPLARGEGYTF.

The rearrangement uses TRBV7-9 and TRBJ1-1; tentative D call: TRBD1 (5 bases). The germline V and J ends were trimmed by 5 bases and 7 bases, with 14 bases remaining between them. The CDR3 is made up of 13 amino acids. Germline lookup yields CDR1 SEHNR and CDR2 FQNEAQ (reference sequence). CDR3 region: CASSPGGADEAFF. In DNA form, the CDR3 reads TGTGCCAGCAGCCCGGGTGGGGCAGATGAAGCTTTCTTT.

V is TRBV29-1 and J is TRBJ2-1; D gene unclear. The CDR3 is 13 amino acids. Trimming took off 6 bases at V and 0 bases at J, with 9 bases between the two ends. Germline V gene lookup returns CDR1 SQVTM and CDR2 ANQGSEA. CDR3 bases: TGCAGCGTCCTGCGGAGCTCCTACAATGAGCAGTTCTTC. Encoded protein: CSVLRSSYNEQFF.

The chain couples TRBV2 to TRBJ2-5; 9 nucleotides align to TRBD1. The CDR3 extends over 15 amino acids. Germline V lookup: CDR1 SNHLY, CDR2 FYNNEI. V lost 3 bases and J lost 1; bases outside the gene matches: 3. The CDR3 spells CASSDWDRVQETQYF. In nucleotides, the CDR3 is TGTGCCAGCAGTGACTGGGACAGGGTCCAAGAGACCCAGTACTTC.

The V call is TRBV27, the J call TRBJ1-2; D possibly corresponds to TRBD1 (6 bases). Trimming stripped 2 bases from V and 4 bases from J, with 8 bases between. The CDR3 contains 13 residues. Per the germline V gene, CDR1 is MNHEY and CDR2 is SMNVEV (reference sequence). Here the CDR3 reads CASSLRGFYGYTF. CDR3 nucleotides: TGTGCCAGCAGTTTAAGGGGGTTCTATGGCTACACCTTC.

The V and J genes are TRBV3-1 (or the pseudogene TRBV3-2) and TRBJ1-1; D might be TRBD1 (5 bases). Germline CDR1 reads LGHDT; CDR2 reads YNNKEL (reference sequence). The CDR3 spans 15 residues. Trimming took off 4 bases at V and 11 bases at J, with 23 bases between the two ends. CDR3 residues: CASSPSVRGPSGAFF. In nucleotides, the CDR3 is TGTGCCAGCAGCCCCTCGGTGAGAGGCCCGTCAGGGGCTTTCTTT.

CDR3: CASSFLPPGQFDYGYTF. CDR3 nucleotides: TGCGCCAGCAGCTTCCTACCCCCGGGACAGTTCGACTATGGCTACACCTTC. The chain has TRBV5-1 and TRBJ1-2; 7 bases match TRBD1. The CDR3 runs 17 residues. The V gene end was trimmed by 2 bases and the J gene end by 3 bases; junction bases not matched to a gene: 13. Germline assignment: CDR1 SGHRS and CDR2 YFSETQ.

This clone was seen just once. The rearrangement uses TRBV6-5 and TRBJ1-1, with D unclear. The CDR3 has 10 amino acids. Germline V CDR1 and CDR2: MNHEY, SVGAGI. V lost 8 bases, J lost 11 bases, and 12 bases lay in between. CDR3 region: CASPEIGAFF. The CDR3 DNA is TGTGCCAGCCCGGAGATTGGCGCTTTCTTT.

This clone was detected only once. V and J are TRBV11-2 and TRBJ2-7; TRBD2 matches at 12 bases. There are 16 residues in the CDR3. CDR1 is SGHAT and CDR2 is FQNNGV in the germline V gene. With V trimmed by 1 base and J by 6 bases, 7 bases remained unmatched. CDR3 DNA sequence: TGTGCCAGCAGCTTAGTTGCGACTAGCGGGAGTTCCGAGCAGTACTTC. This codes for CASSLVATSGSSEQYF.

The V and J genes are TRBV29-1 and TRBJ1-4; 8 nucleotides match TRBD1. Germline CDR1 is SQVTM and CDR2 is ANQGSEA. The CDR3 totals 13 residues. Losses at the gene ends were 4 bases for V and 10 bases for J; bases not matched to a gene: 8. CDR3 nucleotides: TGCAGCGTTGTGGACAGGGAAATGGGAAAACTGTTTTTT. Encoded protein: CSVVDREMGKLFF.

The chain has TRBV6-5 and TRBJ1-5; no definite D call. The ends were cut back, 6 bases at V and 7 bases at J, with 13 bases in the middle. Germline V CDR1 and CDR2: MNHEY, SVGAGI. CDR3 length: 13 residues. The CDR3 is CASSGPADQPQHF. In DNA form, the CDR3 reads TGTGCCAGCAGCGGGCCAGCGGACCAGCCCCAGCATTTT.

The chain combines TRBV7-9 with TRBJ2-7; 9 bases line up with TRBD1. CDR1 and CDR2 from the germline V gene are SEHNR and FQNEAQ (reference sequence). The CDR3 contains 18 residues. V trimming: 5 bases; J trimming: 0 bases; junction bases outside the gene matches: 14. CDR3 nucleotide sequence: TGTGCCAGCAGCCCCCGGACAGGGGAACGCATAGGCTCCTACGAGCAGTACTTC. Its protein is CASSPRTGERIGSYEQYF.

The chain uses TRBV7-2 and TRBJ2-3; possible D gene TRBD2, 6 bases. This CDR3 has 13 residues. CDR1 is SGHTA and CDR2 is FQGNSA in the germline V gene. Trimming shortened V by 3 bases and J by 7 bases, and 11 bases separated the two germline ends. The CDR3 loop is CASSLASEYTQYF. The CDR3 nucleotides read TGTGCCAGCAGCTTGGCTAGCGAGTATACGCAGTATTTT.

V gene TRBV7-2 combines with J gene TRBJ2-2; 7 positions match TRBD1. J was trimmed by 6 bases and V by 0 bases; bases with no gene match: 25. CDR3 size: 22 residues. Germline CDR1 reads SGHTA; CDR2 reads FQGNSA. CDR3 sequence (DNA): TGTGCCAGCAGCTTAGCAACTAAGCCCCCTATTGACAGGGTAGTGTCGGCCGGGGAGCTGTTTTTT. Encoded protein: CASSLATKPPIDRVVSAGELFF.

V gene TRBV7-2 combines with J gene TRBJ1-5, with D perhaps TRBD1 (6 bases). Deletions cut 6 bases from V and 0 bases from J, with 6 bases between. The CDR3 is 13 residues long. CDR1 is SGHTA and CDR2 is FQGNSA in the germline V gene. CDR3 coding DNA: TGTGCCAGCAGGGACAGTAGCAATCAGCCCCAGCATTTT. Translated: CASRDSSNQPQHF.

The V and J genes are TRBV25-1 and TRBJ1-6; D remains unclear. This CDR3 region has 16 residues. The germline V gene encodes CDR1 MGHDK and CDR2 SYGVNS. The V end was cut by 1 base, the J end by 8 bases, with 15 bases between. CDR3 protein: CASSESARRRYSPLHF. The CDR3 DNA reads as TGTGCCAGCAGTGAATCGGCCAGGAGGCGTTATTCACCCCTCCACTTT.

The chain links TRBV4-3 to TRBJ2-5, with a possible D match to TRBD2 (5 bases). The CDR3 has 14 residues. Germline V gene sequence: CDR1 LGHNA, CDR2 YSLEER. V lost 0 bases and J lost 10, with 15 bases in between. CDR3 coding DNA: TGCGCCAGCAGCCAAGACCCTTACCAGGAGGACCAGTACTTC. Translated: CASSQDPYQEDQYF.

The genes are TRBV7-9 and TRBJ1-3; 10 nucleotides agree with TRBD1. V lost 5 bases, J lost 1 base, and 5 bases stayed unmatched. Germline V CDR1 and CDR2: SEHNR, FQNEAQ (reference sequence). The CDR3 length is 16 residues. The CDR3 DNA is TGTGCCAGCAGCACGAGACAGGGGGCGTCTGGAAACACCATATATTTT. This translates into CASSTRQGASGNTIYF.

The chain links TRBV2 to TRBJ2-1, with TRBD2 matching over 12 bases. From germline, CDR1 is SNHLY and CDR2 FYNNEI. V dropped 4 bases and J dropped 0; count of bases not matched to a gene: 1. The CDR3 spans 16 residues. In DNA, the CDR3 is TGTGCCAGCAGTGCGACTAGCGGGAGCTCCTACAATGAGCAGTTCTTC. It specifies CASSATSGSSYNEQFF.

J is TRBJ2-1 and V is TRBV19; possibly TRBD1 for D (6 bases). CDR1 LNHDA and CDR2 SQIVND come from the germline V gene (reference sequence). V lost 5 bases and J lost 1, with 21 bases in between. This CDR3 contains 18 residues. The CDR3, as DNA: TGTGCCAGTAGTCGTTCTACTTGGACAGTCGAATCCTACAATGAGCAGTTCTTC. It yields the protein CASSRSTWTVESYNEQFF. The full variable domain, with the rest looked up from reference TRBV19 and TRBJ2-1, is DGGITQSPKYLFRKEGQNVTLSCEQNLNHDAMYWYRQDPGQGLRLIYYSQIVNDFQKGDIAEGYSVSREKKESFPLTVTSAQKNPTAFYLCASSRSTWTVESYNEQFFGPGTRLTVL.

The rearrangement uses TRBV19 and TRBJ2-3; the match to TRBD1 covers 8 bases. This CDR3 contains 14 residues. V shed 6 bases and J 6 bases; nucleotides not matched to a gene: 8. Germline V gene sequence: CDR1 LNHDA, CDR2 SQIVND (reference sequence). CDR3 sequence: CASSDRGYWDTQYF. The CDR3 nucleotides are TGTGCCAGTAGCGACAGGGGTTATTGGGATACGCAGTATTTT.

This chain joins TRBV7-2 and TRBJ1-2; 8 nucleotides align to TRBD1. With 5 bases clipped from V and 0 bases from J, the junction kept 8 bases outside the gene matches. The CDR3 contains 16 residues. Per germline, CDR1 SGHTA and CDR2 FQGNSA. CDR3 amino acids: CASSPRTGRANYGYTF. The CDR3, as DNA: TGTGCCAGCAGCCCGCGGACAGGGCGAGCTAACTATGGCTACACCTTC.

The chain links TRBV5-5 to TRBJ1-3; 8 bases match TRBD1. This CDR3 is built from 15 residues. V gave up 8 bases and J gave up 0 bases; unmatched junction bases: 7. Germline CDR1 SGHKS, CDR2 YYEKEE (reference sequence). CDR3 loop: CASRTGPASGNTIYF. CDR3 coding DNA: TGTGCCAGTCGGACAGGGCCGGCCTCTGGAAACACCATATATTTT.